This TCR beta chain stems from a study of blood T cell repertoires in COVID-19 (dated by TCRdb to about 2020). About the study as a whole: Samples from collaborators originated in the United States, Italy and Spain and spanned both the acute and convalescent phases of COVID-19. Where HLA class I and class II types were available, the types were taken from metadata supplied by the sample provider, not from assay-based typing. Sample metadata almost always included a de-identified subject ID, COVID-19 status, age in years and sex. The repertoires were made available in a free public database intended to serve as a resource for research on the immune response to SARS-CoV-2. The material from the prospective study consisted of cDNA or gDNA derived from T cells, B-cell-depleted T cells, or PBMCs. Samples were obtained from the ongoing ImmuneRACE study (first 160 participants) and from about 1,300 subjects provided by 6 global collaborators. The dataset comprised deeply sampled blood TCRbeta repertoires from subjects exposed to, actively infected with, or recovered from COVID-19. Beyond this particular receptor, the publication reports: How much clinical and demographic metadata was included differed by source and by participant, and the metadata was provided uncurated.

Taken from the germline V gene (reference sequence), the CDR1 and CDR2 loops are GTSNPN and SVGIG. The trim is 1 base for V and 10 bases for J, with a gap of 11 bases between the germline ends. Inclusive of the bounding cysteine and phenylalanine, the CDR3 is 13 residues long. CDR3 DNA only is kept here, 39 bases in frame from base 1. The immunoSEQ Assay, a bias-controlled multiplex PCR, was used to amplify TCRbeta CDR3 regions from genomic DNA. Under the source paper's analysis protocol: The number of nucleated cells in each sample was estimated from the amplification of reference gene primers within the assay. To quantify the absolute abundance of each unique TCRbeta CDR3 rearrangement, sequence reads were collapsed and filtered. For each sample, productive Simpson clonality was calculated as the square root of Simpson's diversity index across productive rearrangements. The clones in this table, taken by TCRdb from immuneACCESS, are in-frame only. Not every clone is retained; where verified, under half of the shortfall comes from an unresolved V gene, and the cause of the rest is unknown. V, J and clone size are taken as reported in that table, and D and trimming were inferred from the DNA itself. For this sample there are some 110,000 clones; approximately 82% appear just once. The ten largest account for 15% of the sample.

A word on this clone: Its specific antigen is unknown. No base quality information exists; no much larger clone differs at one position.

Collaborating institutions collected whole blood in K2EDTA tubes following their own protocols. For TCRbeta analysis, collaborators shipped samples in one of three forms: frozen whole blood, isolated PBMCs, or DNA extracted from either of those sample types. This sequence originates from a woman at least 80 years old with acute or convalescent COVID-19. Sample: peripheral blood. The V gene is TRBV30 and the J gene is TRBJ1-6, with the D gene not clear enough to name. The DNA sequence is TGTGCCTGGAGTGGAAGGGAGGGATCACCCCTCCACTTT. This encodes CAWSGREGSPLHF.